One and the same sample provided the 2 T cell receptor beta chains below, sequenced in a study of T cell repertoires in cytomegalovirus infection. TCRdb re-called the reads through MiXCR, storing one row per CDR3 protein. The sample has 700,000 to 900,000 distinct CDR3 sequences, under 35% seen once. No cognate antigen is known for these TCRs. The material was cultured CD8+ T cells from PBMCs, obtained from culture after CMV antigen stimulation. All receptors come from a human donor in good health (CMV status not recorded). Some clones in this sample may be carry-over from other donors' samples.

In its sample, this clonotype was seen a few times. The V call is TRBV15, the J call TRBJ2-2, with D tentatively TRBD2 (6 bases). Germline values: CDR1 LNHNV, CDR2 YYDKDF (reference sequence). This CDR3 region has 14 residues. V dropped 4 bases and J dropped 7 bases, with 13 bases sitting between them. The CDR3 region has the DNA TGTGCCACCAGCACTGACGGGGGTATCGGGGAGCTGTTTTTT. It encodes CATSTDGGIGELFF. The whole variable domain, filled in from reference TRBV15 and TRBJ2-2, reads DAMVIQNPRYQVTQFGKPVTLSCSQTLNHNVMYWYQQKSSQAPKLLFHYYDKDFNNEADTPDNFQSRRPNTSFCFLDIRSPGLGDTAMYLCATSTDGGIGELFFGEGSRLTVL.

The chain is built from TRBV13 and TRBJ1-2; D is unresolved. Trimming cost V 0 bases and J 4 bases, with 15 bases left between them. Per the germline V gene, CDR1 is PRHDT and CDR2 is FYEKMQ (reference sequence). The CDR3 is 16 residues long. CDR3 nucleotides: TGTGCCAGCAGCTTAGGATCCGCCGGGCACAGCTATGGCTACACCTTC. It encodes CASSLGSAGHSYGYTF.